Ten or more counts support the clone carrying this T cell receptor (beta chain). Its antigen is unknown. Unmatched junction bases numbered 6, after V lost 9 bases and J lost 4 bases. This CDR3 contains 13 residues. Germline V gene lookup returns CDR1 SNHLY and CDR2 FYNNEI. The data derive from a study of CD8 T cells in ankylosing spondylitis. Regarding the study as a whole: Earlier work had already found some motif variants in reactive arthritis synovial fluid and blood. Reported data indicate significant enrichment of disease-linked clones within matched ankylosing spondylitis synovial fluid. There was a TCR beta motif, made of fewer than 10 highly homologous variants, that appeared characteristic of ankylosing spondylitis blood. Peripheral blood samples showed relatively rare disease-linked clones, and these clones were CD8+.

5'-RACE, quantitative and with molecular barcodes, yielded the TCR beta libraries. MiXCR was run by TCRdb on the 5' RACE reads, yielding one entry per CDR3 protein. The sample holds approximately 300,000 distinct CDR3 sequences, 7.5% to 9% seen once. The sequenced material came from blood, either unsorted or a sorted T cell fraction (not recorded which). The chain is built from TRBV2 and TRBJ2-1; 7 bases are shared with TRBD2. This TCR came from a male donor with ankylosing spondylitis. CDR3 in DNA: TGTGCCAGGCGAACTAGCGCGTACAATGAGCAGTTCTTC. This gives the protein CARRTSAYNEQFF. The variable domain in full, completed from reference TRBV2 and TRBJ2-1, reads EPEVTQTPSHQVTQMGQEVILRCVPISNHLYFYWYRQILGQKVEFLVSFYNNEISEKSEIFDDQFSVERPDGSNFTLKIRSTKLEDSAMYFCARRTSAYNEQFFGPGTRLTVL.